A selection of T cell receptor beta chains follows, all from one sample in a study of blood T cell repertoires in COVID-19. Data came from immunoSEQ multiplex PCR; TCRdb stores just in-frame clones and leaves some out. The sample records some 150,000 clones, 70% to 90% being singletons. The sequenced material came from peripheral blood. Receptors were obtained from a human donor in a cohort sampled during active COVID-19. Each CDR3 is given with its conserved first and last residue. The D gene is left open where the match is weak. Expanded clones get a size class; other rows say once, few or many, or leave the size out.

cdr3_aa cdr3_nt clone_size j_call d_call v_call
CASSLSGVQYF TGCGCCAGCAGCTTGTCAGGGGTGCAGTACTTC NA TRBJ2-7 NA TRBV5-1
CASSAGTENIQYF TGTGCCAGCAGCGCCGGGACAGAAAACATTCAGTACTTC once TRBJ2-4 TRBD1 TRBV5-4
CASSLFPAQVFSTDTQYF TGTGCCAGCAGTTTATTCCCCGCCCAGGTTTTCAGCACAGATACGCAGTATTTT NA TRBJ2-3 NA TRBV28
CASSSQPGLASGIQYF TGTGCCAGCAGCTCCCAGCCGGGACTAGCAAGTGGCATTCAGTACTTC NA TRBJ2-4 TRBD2 TRBV7-3
CASSQDLGLVLKTQYF TGCGCCAGCAGCCAAGATCTGGGACTGGTTTTGAAGACCCAGTACTTC NA TRBJ2-5 NA TRBV4-1
CASSLAQIGYTF TGTGCCAGCAGCTTGGCCCAAATCGGCTACACCTTC NA TRBJ1-2 NA TRBV5-8
CASSPQPSGERTF TGTGCCAGCAGTCCGCAACCCTCAGGGGAGAGGACCTTC NA TRBJ1-2 NA TRBV27
CASSVGLAGPNTGELFF TGTGCCAGCAGCGTCGGACTAGCGGGACCCAACACCGGGGAGCTGTTTTTT NA TRBJ2-2 TRBD2 TRBV9
CASSLRGYNEKLFF TGTGCCAGCAGCTTACGAGGGTATAATGAAAAACTGTTTTTT NA TRBJ1-4 NA TRBV7-2
CASRPTNRGTMNTEAFF TGCGCCAGCAGACCTACCAACAGGGGGACCATGAACACTGAAGCTTTCTTT NA TRBJ1-1 TRBD1 TRBV5-1
CASSTGGAQNTIYF TGTGCCAGCAGCACCGGGGGGGCGCAGAACACCATATATTTT NA TRBJ1-3 NA TRBV5-4
CASSPILSGDAFF TGTGCCAGCAGTCCAATACTGTCCGGAGACGCTTTCTTT few TRBJ1-1 NA TRBV27
CASRGTSGRALIGETQYF TGTGCCAGTAGAGGGACTAGCGGGAGGGCCTTAATCGGAGAGACCCAGTACTTC once TRBJ2-5 TRBD2 TRBV19
CASSLSWTNYNEQFF TGTGCCAGCAGCTTAAGTTGGACAAACTACAATGAGCAGTTCTTC NA TRBJ2-1 NA TRBV7-3
CASSTNRGNTGELFF TGTGCCAGCAGCACCAACAGGGGGAACACCGGGGAGCTGTTTTTT NA TRBJ2-2 TRBD1 TRBV11-1
CASSVGQLDSPLHF TGTGCCAGCAGCGTAGGACAGCTAGATTCACCCCTCCACTTT NA TRBJ1-6 NA TRBV7-6
CASDVGGGLNEQFF TGTGCCAGCGACGTAGGCGGGGGGCTCAATGAGCAGTTCTTC NA TRBJ2-1 TRBD2 TRBV28
CSVEEPLGTENTGELFF TGCAGCGTTGAAGAACCCTTGGGGACAGAGAACACCGGGGAGCTGTTTTTT NA TRBJ2-2 TRBD1 TRBV29-1